Listed below are T cell receptor beta chains from one sample, sequenced in a study of blood T cell repertoires in COVID-19. Method: immunoSEQ multiplex PCR; TCRdb's copy keeps in-frame clones and lacks some. The table includes approximately 120,000 clones, 74% detected once. The sample was peripheral blood. The receptors were sampled from an elderly man with COVID-19, enrolled during active disease. Both conserved end residues are part of each CDR3. The order of the fields is V gene, J gene, clone size, D gene, CDR3 DNA, CDR3 protein. D genes are given only for firm matches. The listing skips clone size in some rows; elsewhere it reads once, few, many or a size class.

v_gene: TRBV6-4; j_gene: TRBJ2-1; abundance: NA; d_gene: NA; CDR3nt: TGTGCCAGCAGTGACTCGAGGCGGAGGAGTGAGCAGTTCTTC; CDR3aa: CASSDSRRRSEQFF
v_gene: TRBV9; j_gene: TRBJ2-7; abundance: NA; d_gene: TRBD2; CDR3nt: TGTGCCAGCAGCGGACGGACTAGCGGTTCAGTCTACGAGCAGTACTTC; CDR3aa: CASSGRTSGSVYEQYF
v_gene: TRBV19; j_gene: TRBJ2-4; abundance: NA; d_gene: TRBD2; CDR3nt: TGTGCCAGTAGTACCCTAGCGGGAGGAGCCAAAAACATTCAGTACTTC; CDR3aa: CASSTLAGGAKNIQYF
v_gene: TRBV4-1; j_gene: TRBJ1-2; abundance: NA; d_gene: NA; CDR3nt: TGCGCCAGCAGCCAGATACCGGGGTTTTATGGCTACACCTTC; CDR3aa: CASSQIPGFYGYTF
v_gene: TRBV13; j_gene: TRBJ1-2; abundance: NA; d_gene: NA; CDR3nt: TGTGCCAGCAGCTTAGGCCAGGGAGGGTATGGCTACACCTTC; CDR3aa: CASSLGQGGYGYTF
v_gene: TRBV7-9; j_gene: TRBJ2-5; abundance: NA; d_gene: TRBD2; CDR3nt: TGTGCCAGCAGCTTAGCCCCAGCGGGACCACAAGAGACCCAGTACTTC; CDR3aa: CASSLAPAGPQETQYF
v_gene: TRBV4-3; j_gene: TRBJ2-1; abundance: NA; d_gene: TRBD2; CDR3nt: TGCGCCAGCAGCCAAGGACCAGGACTAGGAGAGGTCAATGAGCAGTTCTTC; CDR3aa: CASSQGPGLGEVNEQFF
v_gene: TRBV7-2; j_gene: TRBJ1-6; abundance: NA; d_gene: NA; CDR3nt: TGTGCCAGCAGCTCTTACTCTCGCGGGGGTTCACCCCTCCACTTT; CDR3aa: CASSSYSRGGSPLHF
v_gene: TRBV5-1; j_gene: TRBJ2-5; abundance: NA; d_gene: NA; CDR3nt: TGCGCCAGCAGCATCTTCCGGGACTCCCGTTGGGACCAAGAGACCCAGTACTTC; CDR3aa: CASSIFRDSRWDQETQYF
v_gene: TRBV3-1/TRBV3-2; j_gene: TRBJ2-1; abundance: NA; d_gene: NA; CDR3nt: TGTGCCAGCAGCATATCCGGGTTTGGGAATGAGCAGTTCTTC; CDR3aa: CASSISGFGNEQFF
v_gene: TRBV7-9; j_gene: TRBJ2-4; abundance: NA; d_gene: TRBD2; CDR3nt: TGTGCCAGCAGCTTTGGGACTAGCGGAAACATTCAGTACTTC; CDR3aa: CASSFGTSGNIQYF
v_gene: TRBV7-2; j_gene: TRBJ2-7; abundance: few; d_gene: NA; CDR3nt: TGTGCCAGCAGCTTCAAACTAGCATGGGAGCAGTACTTC; CDR3aa: CASSFKLAWEQYF
v_gene: TRBV10-3; j_gene: TRBJ1-6; abundance: NA; d_gene: TRBD1; CDR3nt: TGTGCCATACAGGGGAGCTATAATTCACCCCTCCACTTT; CDR3aa: CAIQGSYNSPLHF
v_gene: TRBV18; j_gene: TRBJ2-1; abundance: NA; d_gene: TRBD2; CDR3nt: TGTGCCAGCTCCCCGTCAAGACTAGCGGACAATGAGCAGTTCTTC; CDR3aa: CASSPSRLADNEQFF
v_gene: TRBV6-2/TRBV6-3; j_gene: TRBJ2-7; abundance: NA; d_gene: TRBD2; CDR3nt: TGTGCCAGCAGTTACTCTTGGAATAGCGGGGCCTACGAGCAGTACTTC; CDR3aa: CASSYSWNSGAYEQYF
v_gene: TRBV27; j_gene: TRBJ2-1; abundance: NA; d_gene: NA; CDR3nt: TGTGCCAGCAGTAACCTACCCGAGTCATACAATGAGCAGTTCTTC; CDR3aa: CASSNLPESYNEQFF
v_gene: TRBV7-3; j_gene: TRBJ2-3; abundance: NA; d_gene: NA; CDR3nt: TGTGCCAGCAGCACCCACACCACAGATACGCAGTATTTT; CDR3aa: CASSTHTTDTQYF
v_gene: TRBV24-1; j_gene: TRBJ2-6; abundance: NA; d_gene: TRBD1; CDR3nt: TGTGCCACCAAGGACAGGGGATCTGGGGCCAACGTCCTGACTTTC; CDR3aa: CATKDRGSGANVLTF
v_gene: TRBV2; j_gene: TRBJ2-7; abundance: NA; d_gene: NA; CDR3nt: TGTGCCAGCAGTCCAGGCTTTCGGTACTTC; CDR3aa: CASSPGFRYF
v_gene: TRBV2; j_gene: TRBJ1-6; abundance: NA; d_gene: TRBD1; CDR3nt: TGTGCCAGCAGGGGGGACAGTTATAATTCACCCCTCCACTTT; CDR3aa: CASRGDSYNSPLHF
v_gene: TRBV10-1; j_gene: TRBJ2-3; abundance: NA; d_gene: NA; CDR3nt: TGCGCCAGCAGTGAGTCGTTTCAGGGGACAGATACGCAGTATTTT; CDR3aa: CASSESFQGTDTQYF
v_gene: TRBV5-1; j_gene: TRBJ1-1; abundance: NA; d_gene: NA; CDR3nt: TGCGCCAGCACGGGACAATTGAACACTGAAGCTTTCTTT; CDR3aa: CASTGQLNTEAFF
v_gene: TRBV2; j_gene: TRBJ1-6; abundance: NA; d_gene: NA; CDR3nt: TGTGCCAGCAGCCGCCCCGGGAGTCCAGATTCACCCCTCCACTTT; CDR3aa: CASSRPGSPDSPLHF
v_gene: TRBV27; j_gene: TRBJ2-5; abundance: NA; d_gene: NA; CDR3nt: TGTGCCAGCAGTTTAAACTTCAGGCAAGAGACCCAGTACTTC; CDR3aa: CASSLNFRQETQYF
v_gene: TRBV28; j_gene: TRBJ2-3; abundance: NA; d_gene: TRBD1; CDR3nt: TGTGCCAGCAGTTTGGCCGGGACAGCAAGCACAGATACGCAGTATTTT; CDR3aa: CASSLAGTASTDTQYF
v_gene: TRBV3-1/TRBV3-2; j_gene: TRBJ2-3; abundance: NA; d_gene: TRBD1; CDR3nt: TGTGCCAGCAGCAGTCCCGAGGGGGCAGGGGGCTTCACAGATACGCAGTATTTT; CDR3aa: CASSSPEGAGGFTDTQYF
v_gene: TRBV19; j_gene: TRBJ1-1; abundance: few; d_gene: NA; CDR3nt: TGTGCCAGTAGTATACCGGGGAGGGACACTGAAGCTTTCTTT; CDR3aa: CASSIPGRDTEAFF
v_gene: TRBV27; j_gene: TRBJ2-2; abundance: NA; d_gene: NA; CDR3nt: TGTGCCAGCAGTTTGACCCCGGGACTCATATCTGTTGGGACCGGGGAGCTGTTTTTT; CDR3aa: CASSLTPGLISVGTGELFF
v_gene: TRBV2; j_gene: TRBJ1-1; abundance: NA; d_gene: TRBD1; CDR3nt: TGTGCCGGCCGGGACAGGGGGCCTGAAGCTTTCTTT; CDR3aa: CAGRDRGPEAFF
v_gene: TRBV27; j_gene: TRBJ1-2; abundance: few; d_gene: NA; CDR3nt: TGTGCCAGCAGTTTATTCCCGGGGAACTATGGCTACACCTTC; CDR3aa: CASSLFPGNYGYTF
v_gene: TRBV2; j_gene: TRBJ1-5; abundance: NA; d_gene: TRBD1; CDR3nt: TGTGCCAGCAGTGTCCTAGGACAGGGGGCGCACCCCCAGCATTTT; CDR3aa: CASSVLGQGAHPQHF
v_gene: TRBV6-5; j_gene: TRBJ2-5; abundance: NA; d_gene: TRBD2; CDR3nt: TGTGCCAGCAGGCGGACTAGCGGGAGGGCGGAGACCCAGTACTTC; CDR3aa: CASRRTSGRAETQYF
v_gene: TRBV21-1; j_gene: TRBJ2-7; abundance: NA; d_gene: NA; CDR3nt: TGTGCCAGCATCGAACCGAAGGGACACCTCTACGAGCAGTACTTC; CDR3aa: CASIEPKGHLYEQYF
v_gene: TRBV7-2; j_gene: TRBJ1-4; abundance: NA; d_gene: NA; CDR3nt: TGTGCCAGCAGCTTAGGGGGGCCAGCTAATGAAAAACTGTTTTTT; CDR3aa: CASSLGGPANEKLFF
v_gene: TRBV7-9; j_gene: TRBJ2-4; abundance: NA; d_gene: TRBD1; CDR3nt: TGTGCCAGCAGCAATTCGACAGGGGTTGTCAAAAACATTCAGTACTTC; CDR3aa: CASSNSTGVVKNIQYF
v_gene: TRBV30; j_gene: TRBJ1-3; abundance: NA; d_gene: TRBD1; CDR3nt: TGTGCCTGGAGTGCCGGGACAGCGTCTGGAAACACCATATATTTT; CDR3aa: CAWSAGTASGNTIYF
v_gene: TRBV11-2; j_gene: TRBJ1-2; abundance: NA; d_gene: NA; CDR3nt: TGTGCCAGCAGCTTCACAGAGAACTATGGCTACACCTTC; CDR3aa: CASSFTENYGYTF